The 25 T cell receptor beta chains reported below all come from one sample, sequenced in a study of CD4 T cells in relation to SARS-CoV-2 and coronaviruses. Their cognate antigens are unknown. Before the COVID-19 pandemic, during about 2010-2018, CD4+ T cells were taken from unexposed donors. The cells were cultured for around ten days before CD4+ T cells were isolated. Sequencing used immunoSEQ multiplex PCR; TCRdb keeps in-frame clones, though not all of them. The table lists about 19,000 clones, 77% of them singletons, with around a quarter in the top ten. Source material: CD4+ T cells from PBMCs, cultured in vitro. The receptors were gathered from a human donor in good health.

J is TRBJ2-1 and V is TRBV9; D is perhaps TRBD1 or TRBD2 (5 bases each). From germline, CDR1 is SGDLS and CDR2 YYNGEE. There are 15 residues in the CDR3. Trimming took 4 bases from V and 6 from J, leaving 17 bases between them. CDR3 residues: CASSPPGTRLNEQFF. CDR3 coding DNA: TGTGCCAGCAGCCCCCCCGGGACCCGACTCAATGAGCAGTTCTTC.

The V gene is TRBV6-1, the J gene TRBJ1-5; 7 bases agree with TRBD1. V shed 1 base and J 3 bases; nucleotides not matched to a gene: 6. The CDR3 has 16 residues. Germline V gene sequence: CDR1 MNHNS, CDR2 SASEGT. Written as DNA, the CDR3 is TGTGCCAGCAGTGAAGTCCCAGGACAGGTCAATCAGCCCCAGCATTTT. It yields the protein CASSEVPGQVNQPQHF.

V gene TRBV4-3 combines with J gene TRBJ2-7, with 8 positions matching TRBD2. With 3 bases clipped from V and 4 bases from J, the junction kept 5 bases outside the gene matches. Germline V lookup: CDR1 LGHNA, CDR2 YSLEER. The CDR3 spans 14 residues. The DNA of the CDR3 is TGCGCCAGCAGCCAGCAGCGGGGGCGATACGAGCAGTACTTC. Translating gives CASSQQRGRYEQYF.

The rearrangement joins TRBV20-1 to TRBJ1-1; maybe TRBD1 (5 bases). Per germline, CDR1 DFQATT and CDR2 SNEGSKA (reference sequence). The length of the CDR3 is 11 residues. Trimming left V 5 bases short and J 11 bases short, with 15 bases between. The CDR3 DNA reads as TGCAGTGCTGGACGGGGCCTCCTGGCTTTCTTT. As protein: CSAGRGLLAFF.

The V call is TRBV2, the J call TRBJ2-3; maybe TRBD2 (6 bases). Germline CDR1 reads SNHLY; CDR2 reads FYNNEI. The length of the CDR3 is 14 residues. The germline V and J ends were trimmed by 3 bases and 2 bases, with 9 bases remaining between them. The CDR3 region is CASSEGRNTDTQYF. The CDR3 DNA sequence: TGTGCCAGCAGTGAGGGGAGGAACACAGATACGCAGTATTTT. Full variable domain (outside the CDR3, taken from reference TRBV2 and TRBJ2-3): EPEVTQTPSHQVTQMGQEVILRCVPISNHLYFYWYRQILGQKVEFLVSFYNNEISEKSEIFDDQFSVERPDGSNFTLKIRSTKLEDSAMYFCASSEGRNTDTQYFGPGTRLTVL.

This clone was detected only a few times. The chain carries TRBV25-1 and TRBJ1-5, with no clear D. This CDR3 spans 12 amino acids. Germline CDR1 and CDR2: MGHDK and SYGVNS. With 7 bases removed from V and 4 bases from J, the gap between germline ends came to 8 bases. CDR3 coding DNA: TGTGCCAGCATGGGAAGTAATCAGCCCCAGCATTTT. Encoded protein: CASMGSNQPQHF.

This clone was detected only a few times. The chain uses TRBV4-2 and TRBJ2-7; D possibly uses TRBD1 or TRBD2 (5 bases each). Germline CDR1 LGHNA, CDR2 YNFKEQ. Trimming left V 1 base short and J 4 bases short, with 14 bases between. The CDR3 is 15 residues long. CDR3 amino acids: CASSQVGDAPYEQYF. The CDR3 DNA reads TGTGCCAGCAGCCAAGTGGGGGACGCCCCGTACGAGCAGTACTTC.

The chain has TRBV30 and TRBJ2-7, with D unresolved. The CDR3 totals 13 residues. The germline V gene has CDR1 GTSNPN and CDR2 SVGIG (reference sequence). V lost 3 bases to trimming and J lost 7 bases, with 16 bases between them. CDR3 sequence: CAWSLGPPGEQYF. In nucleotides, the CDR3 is TGTGCCTGGAGCCTGGGCCCACCCGGGGAGCAGTACTTC.

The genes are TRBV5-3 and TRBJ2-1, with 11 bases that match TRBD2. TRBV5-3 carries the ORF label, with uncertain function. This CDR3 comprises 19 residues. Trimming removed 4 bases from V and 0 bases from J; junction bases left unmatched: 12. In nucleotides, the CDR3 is TGTGCCAGAAGCACGCACGGGACTAGCGGCACAAGCTCCTACAATGAGCAGTTCTTC. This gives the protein CARSTHGTSGTSSYNEQFF.

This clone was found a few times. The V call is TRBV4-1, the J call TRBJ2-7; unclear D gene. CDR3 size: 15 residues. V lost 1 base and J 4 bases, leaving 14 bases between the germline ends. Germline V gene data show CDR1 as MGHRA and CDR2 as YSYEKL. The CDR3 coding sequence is TGCGCCAGCAGCCAAGGCCCCAACTTTGAGTACGAGCAGTACTTC. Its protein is CASSQGPNFEYEQYF.

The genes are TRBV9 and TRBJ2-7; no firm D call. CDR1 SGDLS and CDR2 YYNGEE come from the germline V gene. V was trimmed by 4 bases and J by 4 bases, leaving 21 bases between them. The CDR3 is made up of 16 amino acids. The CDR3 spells CASSPTARFGGYEQYF. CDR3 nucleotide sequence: TGTGCCAGCAGCCCGACGGCCCGCTTTGGTGGGTACGAGCAGTACTTC. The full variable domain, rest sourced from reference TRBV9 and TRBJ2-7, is DSGVTQTPKHLITATGQRVTLRCSPRSGDLSVYWYQQSLDQGLQFLIQYYNGEERAKGNILERFSAQQFPDLHSELNLSSLELGDSALYFCASSPTARFGGYEQYFGPGTRLTVT.

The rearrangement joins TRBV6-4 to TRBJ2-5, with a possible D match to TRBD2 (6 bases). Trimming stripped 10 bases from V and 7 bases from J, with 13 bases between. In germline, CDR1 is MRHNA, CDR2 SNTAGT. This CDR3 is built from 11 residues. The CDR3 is CATEGGGTQYF. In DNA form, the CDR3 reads TGTGCCACCGAGGGAGGAGGGACCCAGTACTTC.

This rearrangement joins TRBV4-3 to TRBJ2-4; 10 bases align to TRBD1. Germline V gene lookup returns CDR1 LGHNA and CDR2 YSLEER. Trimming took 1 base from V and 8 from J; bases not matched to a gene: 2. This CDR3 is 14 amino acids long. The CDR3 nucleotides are TGCGCCAGCAGCCAAGGACAGGGGGCTTACATTCAGTACTTC. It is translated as CASSQGQGAYIQYF.

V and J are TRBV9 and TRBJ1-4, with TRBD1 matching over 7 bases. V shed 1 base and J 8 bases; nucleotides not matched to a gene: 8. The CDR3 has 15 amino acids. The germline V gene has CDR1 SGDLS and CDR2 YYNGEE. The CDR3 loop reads CASSVWDSNTEKLFF. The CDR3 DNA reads TGTGCCAGCAGCGTATGGGACAGTAACACCGAAAAACTGTTTTTT.

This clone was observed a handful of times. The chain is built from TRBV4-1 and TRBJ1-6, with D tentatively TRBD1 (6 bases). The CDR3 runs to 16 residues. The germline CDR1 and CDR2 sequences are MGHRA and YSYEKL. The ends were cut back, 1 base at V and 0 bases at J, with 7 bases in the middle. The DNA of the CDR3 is TGCGCCAGCAGCCAAGGCAGGGGCTCCTATAATTCACCCCTCCACTTT. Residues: CASSQGRGSYNSPLHF.

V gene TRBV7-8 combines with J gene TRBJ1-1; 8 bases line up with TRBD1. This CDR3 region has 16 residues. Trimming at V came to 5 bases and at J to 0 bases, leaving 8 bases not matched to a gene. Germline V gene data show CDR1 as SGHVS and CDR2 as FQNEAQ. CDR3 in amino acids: CASSRTTGVLNTEAFF. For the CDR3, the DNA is TGTGCCAGCAGCCGTACGACAGGGGTCCTGAACACTGAAGCTTTCTTT.

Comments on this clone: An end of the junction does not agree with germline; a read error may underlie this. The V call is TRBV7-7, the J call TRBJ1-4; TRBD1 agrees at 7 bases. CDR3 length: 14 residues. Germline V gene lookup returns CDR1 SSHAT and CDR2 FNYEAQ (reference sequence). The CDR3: CASSRGTANEKLFF. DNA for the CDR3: TGTGCTAGCAGCCGCGGGACAGCTAATGAAAAACTGTTTTTT.

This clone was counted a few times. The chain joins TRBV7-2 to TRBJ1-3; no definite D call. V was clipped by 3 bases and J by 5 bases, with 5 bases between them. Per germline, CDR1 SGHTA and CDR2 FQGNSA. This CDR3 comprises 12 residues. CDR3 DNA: TGTGCCAGCAGCTTTCATAGAAACACCATATATTTT. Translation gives CASSFHRNTIYF.

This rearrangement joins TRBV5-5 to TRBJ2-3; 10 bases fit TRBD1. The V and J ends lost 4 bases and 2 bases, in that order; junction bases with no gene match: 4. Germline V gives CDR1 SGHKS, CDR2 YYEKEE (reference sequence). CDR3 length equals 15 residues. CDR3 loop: CASSRGQGNTDTQYF. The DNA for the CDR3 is TGTGCCAGCAGCAGGGGACAGGGGAACACAGATACGCAGTATTTT.

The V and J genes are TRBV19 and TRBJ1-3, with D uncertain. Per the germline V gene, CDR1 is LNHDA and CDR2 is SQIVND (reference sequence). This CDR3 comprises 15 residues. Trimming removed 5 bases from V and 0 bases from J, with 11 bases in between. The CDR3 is CASSPDLSSGNTIYF. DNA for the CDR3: TGTGCCAGTAGTCCCGATCTCAGCTCTGGAAACACCATATATTTT.

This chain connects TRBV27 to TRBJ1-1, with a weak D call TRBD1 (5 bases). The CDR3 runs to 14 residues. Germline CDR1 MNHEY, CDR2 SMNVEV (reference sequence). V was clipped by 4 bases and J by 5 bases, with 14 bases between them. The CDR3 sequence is CASSSPGALTEAFF. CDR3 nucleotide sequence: TGTGCCAGCAGTTCACCCGGGGCCCTTACTGAAGCTTTCTTT.

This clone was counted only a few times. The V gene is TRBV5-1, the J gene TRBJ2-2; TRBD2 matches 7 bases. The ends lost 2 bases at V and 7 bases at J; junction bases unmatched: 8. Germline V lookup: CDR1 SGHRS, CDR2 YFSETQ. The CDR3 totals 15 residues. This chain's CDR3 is CASSFEAGGIGELFF. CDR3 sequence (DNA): TGCGCCAGCAGCTTTGAGGCCGGGGGGATCGGGGAGCTGTTTTTT.

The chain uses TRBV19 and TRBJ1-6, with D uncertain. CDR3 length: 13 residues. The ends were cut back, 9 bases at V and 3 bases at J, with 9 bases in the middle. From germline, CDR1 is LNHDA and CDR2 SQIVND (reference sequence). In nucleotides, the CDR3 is TGTGCCAGCTCGGAGTACTATAATTCACCCCTCCACTTT. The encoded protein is CASSEYYNSPLHF.

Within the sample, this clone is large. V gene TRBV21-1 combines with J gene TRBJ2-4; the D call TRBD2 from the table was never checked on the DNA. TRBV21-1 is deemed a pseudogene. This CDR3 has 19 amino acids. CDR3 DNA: TGTGCCAGCAGCAAAGGTTCGGTGACGGGGGGGCACGCCAAAAACATTCAGTACTTC. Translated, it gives CASSKGSVTGGHAKNIQYF.

CDR3 sequence: CASSEGTSGTETQYF. The CDR3 nucleotides read TGTGCCAGCAGTGAAGGGACTAGCGGGACAGAGACCCAGTACTTC. This chain joins TRBV6-1 and TRBJ2-5; 12 bases are shared with TRBD2. CDR3 size: 15 residues. The V gene end was trimmed by 1 base and the J gene end by 4 bases; junction bases not matched to a gene: 1. CDR1 and CDR2 from the germline V gene are MNHNS and SASEGT.